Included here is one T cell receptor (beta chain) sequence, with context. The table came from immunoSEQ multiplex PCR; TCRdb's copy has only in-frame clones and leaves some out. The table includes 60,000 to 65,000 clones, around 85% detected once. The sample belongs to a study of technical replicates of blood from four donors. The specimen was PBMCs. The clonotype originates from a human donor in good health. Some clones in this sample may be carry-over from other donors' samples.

CDR3 sequence (DNA): TGTGCCACCAGCAGAGGAGGGACAGGGGGCTACCAGCCCCAGCATTTT. It translates to CATSRGGTGGYQPQHF. The V and J genes are TRBV15 and TRBJ1-5, with 12 positions matching TRBD1. This CDR3 region has 16 residues. The junction had 5 bases not matched to a gene; V was cut back by 1 base and J by 7 bases. Germline CDR1 reads LNHNV; CDR2 reads YYDKDF (reference sequence). The entire variable domain, with the rest obtained from reference TRBV15 and TRBJ1-5, is as follows: DAMVIQNPRYQVTQFGKPVTLSCSQTLNHNVMYWYQQKSSQAPKLLFHYYDKDFNNEADTPDNFQSRRPNTSFCFLDIRSPGLGDTAMYLCATSRGGTGGYQPQHFGDGTRLSIL.